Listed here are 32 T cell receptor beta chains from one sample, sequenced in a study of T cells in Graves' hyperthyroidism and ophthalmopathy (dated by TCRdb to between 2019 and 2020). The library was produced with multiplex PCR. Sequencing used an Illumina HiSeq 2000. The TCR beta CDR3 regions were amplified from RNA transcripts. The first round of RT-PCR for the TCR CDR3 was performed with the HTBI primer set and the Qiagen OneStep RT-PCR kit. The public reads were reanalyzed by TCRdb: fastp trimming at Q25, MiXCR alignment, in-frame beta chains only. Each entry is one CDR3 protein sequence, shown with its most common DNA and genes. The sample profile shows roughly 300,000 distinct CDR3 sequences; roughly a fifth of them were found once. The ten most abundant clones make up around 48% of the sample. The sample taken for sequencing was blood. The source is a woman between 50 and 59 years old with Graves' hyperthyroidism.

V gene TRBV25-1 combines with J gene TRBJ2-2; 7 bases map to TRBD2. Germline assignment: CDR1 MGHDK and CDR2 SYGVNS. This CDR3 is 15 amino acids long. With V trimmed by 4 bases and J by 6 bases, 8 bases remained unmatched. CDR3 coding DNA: TGTGCCAGCAGTGGTCGGTCCCGGGGGGCCGGGGAGCTGTTTTTT. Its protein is CASSGRSRGAGELFF.

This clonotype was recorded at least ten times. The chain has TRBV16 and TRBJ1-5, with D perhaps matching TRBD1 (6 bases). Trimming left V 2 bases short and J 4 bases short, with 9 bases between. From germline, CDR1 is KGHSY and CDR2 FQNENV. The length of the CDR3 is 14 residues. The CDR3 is CASSQRGGNQPQHF. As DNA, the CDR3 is TGTGCCAGCAGCCAACGAGGGGGAAATCAGCCCCAGCATTTT.

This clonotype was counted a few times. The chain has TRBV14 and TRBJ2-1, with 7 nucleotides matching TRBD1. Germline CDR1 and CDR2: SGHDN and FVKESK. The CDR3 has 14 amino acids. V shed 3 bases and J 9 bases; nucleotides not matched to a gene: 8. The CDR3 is CASSHKGQSSEQFF. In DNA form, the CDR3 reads TGTGCCAGCAGCCACAAGGGACAGTCGAGTGAGCAGTTCTTC.

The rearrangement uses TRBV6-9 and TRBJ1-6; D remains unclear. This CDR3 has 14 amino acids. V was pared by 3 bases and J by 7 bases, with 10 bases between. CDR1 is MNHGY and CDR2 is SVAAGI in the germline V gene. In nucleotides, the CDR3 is TGTGCCAGCAGTTACTACGAACGGAATTCACCCCTCCACTTT. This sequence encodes CASSYYERNSPLHF.

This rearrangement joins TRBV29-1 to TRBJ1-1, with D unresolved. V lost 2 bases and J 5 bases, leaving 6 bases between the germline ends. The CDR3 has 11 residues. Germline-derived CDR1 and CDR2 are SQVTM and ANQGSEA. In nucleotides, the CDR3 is TGCAGCGTTGAATGGGTAACTGAAGCTTTCTTT. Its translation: CSVEWVTEAFF.

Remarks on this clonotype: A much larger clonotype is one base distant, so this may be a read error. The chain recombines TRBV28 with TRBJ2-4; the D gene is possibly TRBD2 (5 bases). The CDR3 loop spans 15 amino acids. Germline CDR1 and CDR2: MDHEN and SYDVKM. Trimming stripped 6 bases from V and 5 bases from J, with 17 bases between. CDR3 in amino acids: CASSSPTAGENIQYF. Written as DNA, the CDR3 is TGTGCCAGCAGCTCGCCCACTGCGGGTGAAAACATTCAGTACTTC.

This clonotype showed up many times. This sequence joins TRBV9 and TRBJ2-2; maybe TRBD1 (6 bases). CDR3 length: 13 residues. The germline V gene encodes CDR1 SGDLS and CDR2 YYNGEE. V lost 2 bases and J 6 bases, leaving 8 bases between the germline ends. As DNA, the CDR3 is TGTGCCAGCAGCGTGAGGGGGTCCGGGGAGCTGTTTTTT. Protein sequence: CASSVRGSGELFF.

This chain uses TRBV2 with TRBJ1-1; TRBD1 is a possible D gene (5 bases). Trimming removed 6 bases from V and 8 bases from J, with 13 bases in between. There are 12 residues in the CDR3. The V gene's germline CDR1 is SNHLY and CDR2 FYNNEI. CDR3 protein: CASSRSGAEAFF. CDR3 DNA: TGTGCCAGCAGCCGGTCCGGGGCCGAAGCTTTCTTT.

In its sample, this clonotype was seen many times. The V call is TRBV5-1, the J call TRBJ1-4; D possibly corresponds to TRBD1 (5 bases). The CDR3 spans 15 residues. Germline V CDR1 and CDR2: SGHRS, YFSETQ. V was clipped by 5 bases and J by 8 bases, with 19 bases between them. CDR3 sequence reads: CASRFAGQGEEKLFF. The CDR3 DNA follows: TGCGCCAGCAGGTTTGCAGGACAAGGAGAGGAAAAACTGTTTTTT.

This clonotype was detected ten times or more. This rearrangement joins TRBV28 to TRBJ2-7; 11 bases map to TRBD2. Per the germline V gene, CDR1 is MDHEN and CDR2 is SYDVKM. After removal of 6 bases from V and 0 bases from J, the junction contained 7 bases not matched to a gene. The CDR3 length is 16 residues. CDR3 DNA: TGTGCCAGCAGCCATACTAGCGGGAGTTTCTCCTACGAGCAGTACTTC. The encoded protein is CASSHTSGSFSYEQYF.

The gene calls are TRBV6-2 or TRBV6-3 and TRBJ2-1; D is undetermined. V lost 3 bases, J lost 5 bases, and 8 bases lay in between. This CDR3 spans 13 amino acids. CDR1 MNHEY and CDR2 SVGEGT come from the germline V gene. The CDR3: CASSYRAHNEQFF. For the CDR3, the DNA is TGTGCCAGCAGTTATAGGGCCCACAATGAGCAGTTCTTC.

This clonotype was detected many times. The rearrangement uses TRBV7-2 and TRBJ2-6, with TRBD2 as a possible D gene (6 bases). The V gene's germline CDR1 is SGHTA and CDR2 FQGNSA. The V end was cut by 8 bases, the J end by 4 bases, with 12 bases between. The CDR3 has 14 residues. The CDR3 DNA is TGTGCCAGCGGAGCTAGCGCCGGGGCCAACGTCCTGACTTTC. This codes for CASGASAGANVLTF.

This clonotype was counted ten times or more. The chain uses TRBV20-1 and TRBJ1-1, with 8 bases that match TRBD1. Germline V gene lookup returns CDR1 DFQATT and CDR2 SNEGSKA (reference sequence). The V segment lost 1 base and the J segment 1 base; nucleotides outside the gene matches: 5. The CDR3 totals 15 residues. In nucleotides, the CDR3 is TGCAGTGCTAGAGCAGGGGGCGCGGGGAACACTGAAGCTTTCTTT. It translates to CSARAGGAGNTEAFF.

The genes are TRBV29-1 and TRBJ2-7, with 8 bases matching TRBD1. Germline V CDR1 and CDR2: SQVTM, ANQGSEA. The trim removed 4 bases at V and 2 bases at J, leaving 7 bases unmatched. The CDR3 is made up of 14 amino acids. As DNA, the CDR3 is TGCAGCGTTGGTTCCCGACAGGGGACCTACGAGCAGTACTTC. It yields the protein CSVGSRQGTYEQYF.

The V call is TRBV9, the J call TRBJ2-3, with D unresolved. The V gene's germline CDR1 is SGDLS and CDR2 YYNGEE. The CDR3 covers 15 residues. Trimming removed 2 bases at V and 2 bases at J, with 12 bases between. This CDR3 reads CASSVTWQDTDTQYF. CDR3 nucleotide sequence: TGTGCCAGCAGCGTTACGTGGCAGGACACAGATACGCAGTATTTT.

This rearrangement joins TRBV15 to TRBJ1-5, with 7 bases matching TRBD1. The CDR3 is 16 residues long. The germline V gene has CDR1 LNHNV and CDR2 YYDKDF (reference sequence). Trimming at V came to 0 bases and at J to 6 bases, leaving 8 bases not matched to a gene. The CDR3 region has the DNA TGTGCCACCAGCAGAGATCAAGGGGGCGAAGGTCAGCCCCAGCATTTT. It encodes CATSRDQGGEGQPQHF.

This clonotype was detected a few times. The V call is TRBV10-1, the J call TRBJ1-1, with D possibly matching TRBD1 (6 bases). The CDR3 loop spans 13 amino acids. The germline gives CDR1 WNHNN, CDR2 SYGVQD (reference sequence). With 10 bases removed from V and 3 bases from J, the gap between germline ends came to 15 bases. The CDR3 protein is CAIHRVADTEAFF. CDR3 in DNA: TGCGCCATCCACAGGGTTGCTGACACTGAAGCTTTCTTT.

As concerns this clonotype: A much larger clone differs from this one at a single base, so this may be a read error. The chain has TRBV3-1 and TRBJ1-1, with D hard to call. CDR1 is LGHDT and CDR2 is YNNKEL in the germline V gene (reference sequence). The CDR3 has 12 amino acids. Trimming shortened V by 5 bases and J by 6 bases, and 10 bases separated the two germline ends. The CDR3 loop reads CASSCRAAEAFF. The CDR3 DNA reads TGTGCCAGCAGCTGCCGGGCGGCTGAAGCTTTCTTT.

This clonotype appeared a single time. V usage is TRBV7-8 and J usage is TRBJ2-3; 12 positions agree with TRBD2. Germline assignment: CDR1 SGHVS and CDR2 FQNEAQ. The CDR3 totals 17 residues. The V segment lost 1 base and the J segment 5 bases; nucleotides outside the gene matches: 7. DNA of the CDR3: TGTGCCAGCAGCTTAGGAAGACTAGCGGGAGCACAAGATACGCAGTATTTT. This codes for CASSLGRLAGAQDTQYF.

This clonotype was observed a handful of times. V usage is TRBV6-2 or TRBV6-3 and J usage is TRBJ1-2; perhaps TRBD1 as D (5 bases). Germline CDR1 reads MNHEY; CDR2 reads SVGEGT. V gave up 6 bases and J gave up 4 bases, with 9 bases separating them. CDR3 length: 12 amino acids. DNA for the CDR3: TGTGCCAGCAGGGACACTTCCTATGGCTACACCTTC. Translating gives CASRDTSYGYTF.

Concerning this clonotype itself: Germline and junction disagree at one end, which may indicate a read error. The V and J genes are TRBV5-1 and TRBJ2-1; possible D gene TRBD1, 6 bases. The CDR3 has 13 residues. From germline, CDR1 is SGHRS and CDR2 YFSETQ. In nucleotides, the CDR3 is TGCGCCAGCAGCTTTCAGGGGATGAATGAGCAGTCCTTC. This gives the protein CASSFQGMNEQSF.

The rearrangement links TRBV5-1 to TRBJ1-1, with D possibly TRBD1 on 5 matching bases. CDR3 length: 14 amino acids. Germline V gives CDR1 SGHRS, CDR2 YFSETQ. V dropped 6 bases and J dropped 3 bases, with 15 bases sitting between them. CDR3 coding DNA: TGCGCCAGCAACGGTGGGCAGGGCTACACTGAAGCTTTCTTT. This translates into CASNGGQGYTEAFF.

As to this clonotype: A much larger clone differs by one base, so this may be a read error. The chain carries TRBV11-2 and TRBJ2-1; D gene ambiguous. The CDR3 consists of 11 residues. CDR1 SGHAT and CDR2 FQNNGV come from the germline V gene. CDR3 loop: CASSRGPEQSF. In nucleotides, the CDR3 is TGTGCCAGCAGCAGAGGTCCTGAGCAGTCCTTC.

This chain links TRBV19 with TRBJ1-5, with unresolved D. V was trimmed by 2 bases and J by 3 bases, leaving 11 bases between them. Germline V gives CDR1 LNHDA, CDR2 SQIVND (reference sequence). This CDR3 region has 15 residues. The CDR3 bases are TGTGCCAGTAGTATAATAGACAACCCCAATCAGCCCCAGCATTTT. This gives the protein CASSIIDNPNQPQHF.

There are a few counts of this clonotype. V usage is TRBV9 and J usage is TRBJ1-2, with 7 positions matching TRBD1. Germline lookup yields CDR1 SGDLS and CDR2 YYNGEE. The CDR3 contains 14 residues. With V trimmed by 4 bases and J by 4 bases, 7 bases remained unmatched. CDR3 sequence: CASSQGERAYGYTF. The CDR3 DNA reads TGTGCCAGCAGCCAGGGGGAACGTGCCTATGGCTACACCTTC.

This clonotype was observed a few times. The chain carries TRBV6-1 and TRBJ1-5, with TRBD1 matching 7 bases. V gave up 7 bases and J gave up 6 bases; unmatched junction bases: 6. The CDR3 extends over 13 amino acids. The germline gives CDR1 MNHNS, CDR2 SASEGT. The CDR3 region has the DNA TGTGCCAGCACCTCATCAGGGGGTCAGCCCCAGCATTTT. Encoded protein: CASTSSGGQPQHF.

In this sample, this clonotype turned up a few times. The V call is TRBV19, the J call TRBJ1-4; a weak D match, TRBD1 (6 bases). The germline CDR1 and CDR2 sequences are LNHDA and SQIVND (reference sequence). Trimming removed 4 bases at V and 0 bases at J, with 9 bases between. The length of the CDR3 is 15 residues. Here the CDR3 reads CASSSGQTTNEKLFF. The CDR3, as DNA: TGTGCCAGTAGTAGCGGACAGACAACTAATGAAAAACTGTTTTTT.

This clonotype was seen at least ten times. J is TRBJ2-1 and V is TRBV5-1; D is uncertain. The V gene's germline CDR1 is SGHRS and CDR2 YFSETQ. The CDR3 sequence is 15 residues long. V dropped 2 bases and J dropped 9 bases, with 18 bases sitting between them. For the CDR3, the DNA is TGCGCCAGCAGCTTAGGGCTAGTTGATTTTAGTGAGCAGTTCTTC. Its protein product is CASSLGLVDFSEQFF. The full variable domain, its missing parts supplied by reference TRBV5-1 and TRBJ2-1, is KAGVTQTPRYLIKTRGQQVTLSCSPISGHRSVSWYQQTPGQGLQFLFEYFSETQRNKGNFPGRFSGRQFSNSRSEMNVSTLELGDSALYLCASSLGLVDFSEQFFGPGTRLTVL.

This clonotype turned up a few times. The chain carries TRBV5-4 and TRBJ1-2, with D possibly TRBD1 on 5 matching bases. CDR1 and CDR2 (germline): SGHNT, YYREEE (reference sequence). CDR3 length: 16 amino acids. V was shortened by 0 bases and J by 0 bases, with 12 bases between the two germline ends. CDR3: CASSLGQLTTNYGYTF. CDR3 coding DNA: TGTGCCAGCAGCTTGGGACAGCTAACAACTAACTATGGCTACACCTTC. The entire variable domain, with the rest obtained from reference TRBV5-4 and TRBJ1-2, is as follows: ETGVTQSPTHLIKTRGQQVTLRCSSQSGHNTVSWYQQALGQGPQFIFQYYREEENGRGNFPPRFSGLQFPNYSSELNVNALELDDSALYLCASSLGQLTTNYGYTFGSGTRLTVV.

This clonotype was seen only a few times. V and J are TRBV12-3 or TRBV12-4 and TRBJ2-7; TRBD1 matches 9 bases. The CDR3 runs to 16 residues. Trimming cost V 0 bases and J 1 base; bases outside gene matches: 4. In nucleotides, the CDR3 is TGTGCCAGCAGTTTAGCTGAGGGACAGGGATCCTACGAGCAGTACTTC. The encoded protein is CASSLAEGQGSYEQYF.

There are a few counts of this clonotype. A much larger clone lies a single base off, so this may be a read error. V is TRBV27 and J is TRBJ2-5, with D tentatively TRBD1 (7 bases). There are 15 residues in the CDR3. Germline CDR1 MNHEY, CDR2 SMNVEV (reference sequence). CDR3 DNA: TGTGCCAGCAGTCAGGGCAGGGGGAGGCAAGGGACCCAGTACTTC. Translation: CASSQGRGRQGTQYF.

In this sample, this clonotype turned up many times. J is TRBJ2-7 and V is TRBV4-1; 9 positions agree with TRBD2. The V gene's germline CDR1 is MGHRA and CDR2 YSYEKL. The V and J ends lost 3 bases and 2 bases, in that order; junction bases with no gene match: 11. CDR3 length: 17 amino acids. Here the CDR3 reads CASSHMVAGVSPYEQYF. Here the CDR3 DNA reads TGCGCCAGCAGCCACATGGTAGCGGGAGTCTCCCCCTACGAGCAGTACTTC.